These T cell receptor beta chains were read from a single sample in a study of T cell responses to AZD1222 COVID-19 vaccine. The assay was immunoSEQ multiplex PCR, and TCRdb's table has in-frame clones only and misses some. The profile shows over 95,000 clones, approximately 87% of them singletons. This sample comprised peripheral blood, obtained on day 0 of AZD1222 vaccination. The receptors originated from an adult in good health. Each CDR3 is given with its conserved first and last residue. The order of the fields is J gene, clone size, V gene, CDR3 protein. Clone size is shown for a subset of rows, as once, few, many or a class of expanded clone.

TRBJ2-1,NA,TRBV12-3/TRBV12-4,CASCLYNEQFF
TRBJ2-4,NA,TRBV27,CASSPMEAGKNIQYF
TRBJ1-6,NA,TRBV27,CASSFRGSGSPLHF
TRBJ2-7,NA,TRBV7-3,CASSPLGKDEQYF
TRBJ1-1,NA,TRBV7-3,CASSLDRNTEAFF
TRBJ1-3,NA,TRBV10-3,CAISPRDPGNTIYF
TRBJ2-4,NA,TRBV4-1,CASSQDQASGVAKNIQYF
TRBJ2-1,NA,TRBV24-1,CATSGLAGEPNEQFF
TRBJ2-3,NA,TRBV5-1,CASSLYLTGPTDTQYF
TRBJ1-2,NA,TRBV3-1/TRBV3-2,CASSRGQGEDYGYTF
TRBJ1-3,NA,TRBV7-9,CASSLATNTIYF
TRBJ1-1,NA,TRBV27,CASSPTPGQGALYTEAFF
TRBJ1-1,NA,TRBV28,CASSRGQPGEAFF
TRBJ2-5,NA,TRBV7-3,CASSLGQGPPETQYF
TRBJ1-4,few,TRBV28,CASSPSTGGYEKLFF
TRBJ2-1,NA,TRBV7-2,CASRLGYEQFF
TRBJ2-7,medium-sized,TRBV19,CASTLTGQGTYEQYF
TRBJ2-7,NA,TRBV6-6,CASSTGLAHYEQYF
TRBJ2-3,NA,TRBV9,CASSVDTSGTDTQYF
TRBJ2-7,NA,TRBV15,CATSRGGTSGNYEQYF
TRBJ1-4,few,TRBV6-5,CASSYSRDRGEKLFF
TRBJ2-2,NA,TRBV5-1,CASTQNTGELFF
TRBJ2-2,NA,TRBV28,CASSLGQVFTGELFF
TRBJ2-5,NA,TRBV7-8,CASSQAAGRGQETQYF
TRBJ2-1,NA,TRBV6-5,CASQLAGVSNEQFF
TRBJ1-4,NA,TRBV9,CASSGQATNEKLFF
TRBJ2-7,NA,TRBV19,CASSRGEPYEQYF
TRBJ2-7,NA,TRBV18,CASSTGTYEQYF
TRBJ1-1,NA,TRBV6-2/TRBV6-3,CASSSHSASGLEAFF
TRBJ2-1,NA,TRBV7-2,CASSTSVSSYNEQFF
TRBJ2-7,once,TRBV28,CASSSGTGAYYEQYF
TRBJ2-4,NA,TRBV19,CASTRQGGNIQYF
TRBJ2-3,few,TRBV7-9,CASSAPGTSTDTQYF
TRBJ1-2,once,TRBV28,CATPSRGGYDYGYTF
TRBJ2-7,NA,TRBV28,CASSRGSQPVYEQYF
TRBJ1-2,NA,TRBV29-1,CSVREGPGGYTF
TRBJ1-2,NA,TRBV11-2,CASSLGGNYGYTF
TRBJ1-5,NA,TRBV21-1,CASSRAPCSNQPQHF
TRBJ2-3,NA,TRBV5-1,CASSLPSGGTDTQYF
TRBJ2-3,NA,TRBV7-3,CASSPTTRNTDTQYF
TRBJ2-1,NA,TRBV28,CASRTQGSSYNEQFF
TRBJ1-5,NA,TRBV28,CASSRDSNQPQHF
TRBJ2-2,NA,TRBV25-1,CASSGTGATGELFF
TRBJ1-6,NA,TRBV7-9,CASSRQGSYNSPLHF
TRBJ1-1,NA,TRBV28,CASRLGRGTEAFF
TRBJ2-7,few,TRBV30,CAWRRDSSWQYF
TRBJ2-2,NA,TRBV5-6,CASSPDSGSTGELFF
TRBJ1-5,NA,TRBV28,CATRTGGANQPQHF
TRBJ2-7,NA,TRBV29-1,CSVVAAETRGQYF
TRBJ2-3,NA,TRBV7-8,CASRELGTDTQYF
TRBJ1-2,NA,TRBV7-9,CASRTSGTIYGYTF
TRBJ1-4,NA,TRBV5-1,CASSRRDIENEKLFF
TRBJ1-5,many,TRBV30,CAWSVDSNQPQHF
TRBJ1-1,NA,TRBV6-5,CASKGVATDTEAFF
TRBJ1-1,few,TRBV5-1,CASSLDTRGTEAFF
TRBJ2-1,NA,TRBV3-1/TRBV3-2,CAGTTVGAGNEQFF
TRBJ2-7,NA,TRBV7-3,CASSLRAGGPHEQYF
TRBJ2-1,NA,TRBV5-6,CASSSSGARFF
TRBJ2-1,once,TRBV18,CASCTGDPYNEQFF
TRBJ2-3,once,TRBV7-3,CASSPDRAQMDTQYF